This TCR beta chain was identified during a study of CD8 T cells in ankylosing spondylitis. Quantitative 5'-RACE with molecular barcodes produced the TCR beta libraries. TCRdb reprocessed the 5' RACE reads via MiXCR and lists one record per CDR3 protein. The sample consists of a few hundred thousand distinct CDR3 sequences, approximately 20% of them appearing once. General study points: Disease-linked clones reportedly concentrated significantly in matched ankylosing spondylitis synovial fluid. A CD8+ phenotype characterized the disease-linked clones, which were relatively rare in peripheral blood. Earlier reports found some motif variants in synovial fluid and blood in reactive arthritis. Characteristic, it appeared, of ankylosing spondylitis blood was a TCR beta motif of roughly 8 highly homologous variants.

Germline CDR1 reads LGHDT; CDR2 reads YNNKEL (reference sequence). CDR3 length: 18 residues. The germline V and J ends were trimmed by 1 base and 4 bases, with 22 bases remaining between them. In regard to this clonotype: Its target is unknown.

The sample comprised blood, either unsorted or a sorted T cell fraction (not recorded which). The rearrangement joins TRBV3-1 to TRBJ1-2; D is unclear. The sequence was collected from a male donor with ankylosing spondylitis. The CDR3 loop is CASSQGVLQLGGRYGYTF. The CDR3 nucleotides are TGTGCCAGCAGCCAAGGGGTACTACAGCTTGGTGGACGCTATGGCTACACCTTC.